One and the same sample provided the 29 T cell receptor delta chains below, sequenced in a study of DNA immune sequencing with unique molecular identifiers. A 32-plex genomic DNA assay used primers for all 8 TRDV and 4 TRDJ genes. Adapter PCR followed approximately 3 barcoding PCR cycles that attached a 12-nucleotide UMI. TCRdb made new clone calls on the multiplex PCR reads using CATT. This table has some 2,500 delta-chain clones, roughly 8.4% appearing once. The sequenced material came from gamma-delta T cells enriched from blood buffy coat, or unenriched PBMCs (not recorded which). The origin of the receptors is a human donor in good health.

This clone appeared a few times. TCRdb pairs this DNA with a much larger clone's protein that differs at residue 16, likely a read error; the protein shown was translated from the DNA. J is TRDJ3 and V is TRDV2; D is perhaps TRDD3 (5 bases). The germline V gene encodes CDR1 GEAIGNYY and CDR2 EKD. The CDR3 loop spans 19 amino acids. CDR3: CACDQIKEEPSWDTRHMFF. The CDR3 nucleotides are TGTGCCTGTGACCAAATCAAGGAGGAGCCCTCCTGGGACACCCGACATATGTTTTTC.

This clone is medium-sized. The chain carries TRDV2 and TRDJ1, with 7 bases identical to TRDD3. Germline CDR1 reads GEAIGNYY; CDR2 reads EKD. The CDR3 has 14 amino acids. With V trimmed by 3 bases and J by 9 bases, 12 bases remained unmatched. The DNA for the CDR3 is TGTGCCTGTGACTCAGTACTACCTACTGGGGAACTCATCTTT. Translated, it gives CACDSVLPTGELIF.

About this clone: The protein that TCRdb holds for this DNA derives from a much larger clone and differs from the translated DNA at residue 7, which likely indicates a read error; the protein shown here is translated from the DNA. The chain carries TRDV2 and TRDJ1; 8 bases align to TRDD3. Germline loops: CDR1 GEAIGNYY, CDR2 EKD. V lost 9 bases to trimming and J lost 3 bases; unmatched junction nucleotides: 17. The CDR3 totals 16 residues. CDR3 bases: TGTGCCGGGTACCTGACTGAGGGATACGAGGCCGATAAACTCATCTTT. This gives the protein CAGYLTEGYEADKLIF.

This clone was recorded a few times. For this DNA, TCRdb reports the protein of a much larger clone, which diverges at residue 14, most likely from a read error; the protein presented here is translated directly from the DNA. The rearrangement uses TRDV2 and TRDJ3, with D possibly being TRDD3 (5 bases). Germline-derived CDR1 and CDR2 are GEAIGNYY and EKD. The CDR3 totals 20 residues. The CDR3 sequence: CACDTLGTTNGSWHTRQMFF. The DNA for the CDR3 is TGTGCCTGTGACACCTTGGGGACCACGAACGGCTCCTGGCACACCCGACAGATGTTTTTC.

This clone turned up a few times. This chain connects TRAV29/DV5 to TRDJ1; TRDD3 agrees at 11 bases. TCRdb gives no J gene; it was assigned here by matching the DNA to germline. V lost 0 bases, J lost 0 bases, and 16 bases stayed unmatched. The V gene's germline CDR1 is NSMFDY and CDR2 ISSIKDK. This CDR3 region has 20 residues. In DNA, the CDR3 is TGTGCAGCAAGCGCGCCTGGGGGATACCCTATAGTCCAGTACACCGATAAACTCATCTTT. The encoded protein is CAASAPGGYPIVQYTDKLIF.

Notes on this clone: A read error likely explains this, since a far larger clone differs by one base. The same CDR3 arises from other DNA sequences in this sample as well. The rearrangement joins TRDV2 to TRDJ1; the match to TRDD3 covers 7 bases. CDR3 length equals 15 residues. Germline CDR1 reads GEAIGNYY; CDR2 reads EKD. CDR3 amino acids: CACDLLGTDTDKLIF. In DNA form, the CDR3 reads TGTGCCTGTGACCTACTGGGGACAGACACCGATAAACTCATCTTC.

This clone occurred a few times. TCRdb attributes to this sequence the protein of a much larger clone, which differs from the DNA translation at residue 4; a read error is likely, and the protein displayed is translated from the DNA. The rearrangement links TRDV2 to TRDJ1; D is uncertain. CDR3 size: 14 residues. Trimming took 4 bases from V and 3 from J, leaving 14 bases between them. Germline CDR1 reads GEAIGNYY; CDR2 reads EKD. The CDR3 DNA follows: TGTGCCTGTGAAACCGTCGCGCTACCCGATAAACTCATCTTT. Translating it yields CACETVALPDKLIF.

Judged by abundance, this clone is medium-sized. V and J are TRDV3 and TRDJ4; possible D gene TRDD3, 6 bases. The germline CDR1 and CDR2 sequences are TVYSNPD and GDNSRS (reference sequence). This CDR3 is built from 16 residues. DNA of the CDR3: TGTGCGCCCCGAGATCACTGGGACTCTACGGGGGGACCCCTGATCTTT. Its protein product is CAPRDHWDSTGGPLIF.

This clone was counted only a few times. TCRdb shows a much larger clone's protein in place of this DNA's translation, and the two differ at residue 8, likely through a read error; the protein shown is translated from the DNA. V usage is TRDV2 and J usage is TRDJ1; 8 bases align to TRDD3. The ends lost 5 bases at V and 4 bases at J; junction bases unmatched: 11. CDR3 size: 15 residues. Germline lookup yields CDR1 GEAIGNYY and CDR2 EKD. Written as DNA, the CDR3 is TGTGCCTGTGCCCAACTGGGGGGTAGGGACGATAAACTCATCTTT. Its translation is CACAQLGGRDDKLIF.

This clone was detected only a few times. TCRdb's listed protein matches a much larger clone and diverges from this DNA's translation at residue 9, likely through a read error; the protein shown comes from the DNA. V usage is TRDV2 and J usage is TRDJ1; D possibly corresponds to TRDD3 (5 bases). Per germline, CDR1 GEAIGNYY and CDR2 EKD. There are 15 residues in the CDR3. V lost 0 bases to trimming and J lost 4 bases, with 14 bases between them. For the CDR3, the DNA is TGTGCCTGTGACACCGTTTCTGGGCGATACGATAAACTCATCTTT. It encodes CACDTVSGRYDKLIF.

This clone is hyperexpanded. Different DNA sequences within this sample yield the same CDR3. The V call is TRDV2, the J call TRDJ1; 9 bases fit TRDD3. The trim removed 1 base at V and 0 bases at J, leaving 8 bases unmatched. This CDR3 has 17 residues. The V gene's germline CDR1 is GEAIGNYY and CDR2 EKD. CDR3 sequence: CACDTLGDGKYTDKLIF. The CDR3 bases are TGTGCCTGTGACACTCTGGGGGATGGAAAGTACACCGATAAACTCATCTTT.

In its sample, this clone ranks as medium-sized. The chain couples TRDV2 to TRDJ3, with D possibly being TRDD3 (5 bases). With 3 bases removed from V and 3 bases from J, the gap between germline ends came to 11 bases. Germline V CDR1 and CDR2: GEAIGNYY, EKD. The CDR3 extends over 16 amino acids. The CDR3 loop reads CACDARGIWDTRQMFF. The CDR3 DNA sequence: TGTGCCTGTGACGCCCGTGGGATCTGGGACACCCGACAGATGTTTTTC.

Notes on this clone: TCRdb assigns this DNA the protein of a much larger clone, which departs from its translation at residue 3; this likely reflects a read error, and the protein shown comes from translating the DNA. The genes are TRDV2 and TRDJ1; D is unresolved. The CDR3 is 16 amino acids. Germline CDR1 GEAIGNYY, CDR2 EKD. The CDR3 loop reads CAYDPSDRKYTDKLIF. CDR3 sequence (DNA): TGTGCCTATGACCCGTCCGATCGGAAGTACACCGATAAACTCATCTTT.

About this clone itself: TCRdb's listed protein matches a much larger clone and diverges from this DNA's translation at residue 7, likely through a read error; the protein shown comes from the DNA. J is TRDJ1 and V is TRDV2; 9 positions agree with TRDD3. This CDR3 is built from 17 residues. After removal of 0 bases from V and 0 bases from J, the junction contained 7 bases not matched to a gene. CDR1 and CDR2 from the germline V gene are GEAIGNYY and EKD. The CDR3 region is CACDTVWGYGNTDKLIF. In DNA, the CDR3 is TGTGCCTGTGACACCGTGTGGGGATACGGTAACACCGATAAACTCATCTTT.

The rearrangement links TRDV1 to TRDJ1; TRDD3 matches at 7 bases. TCRdb gives no J gene; it was assigned here by matching the DNA to germline. This CDR3 has 19 amino acids. The V gene's germline CDR1 is TSWWSYY and CDR2 QGS. Unmatched junction bases numbered 17, after V lost 4 bases and J lost 0 bases. This CDR3 is CALGASSAWGRSYTDKLIF. The CDR3 DNA is TGTGCTCTTGGGGCTTCCAGCGCGTGGGGGAGGTCATACACCGATAAACTCATCTTT.

Points on this clone: This DNA's translation differs at residue 4 from TCRdb's protein, which comes from a much larger clone; a read error is likely, and the protein shown is translated from the DNA. V gene TRDV2 combines with J gene TRDJ3, with 13 bases that match TRDD3. This CDR3 has 20 amino acids. The germline V gene encodes CDR1 GEAIGNYY and CDR2 EKD. V shed 5 bases, J shed 0 bases, and the junction held 9 bases outside the gene matches. The CDR3 coding sequence is TGTGCCTGTGGCAAAGTACTGGGGGATACGCGCTCCTGGGACACCCGACAGATGTTTTTC. Its protein is CACGKVLGDTRSWDTRQMFF.

Points on this clone: A far more abundant clone sits one base away, making this likely a read error. The rearrangement uses TRDV2 and TRDJ3; TRDD3 is a possible D gene (5 bases). The CDR3 has 20 amino acids. Germline CDR1 and CDR2: GEAIGNYY and EKD. CDR3 region: CACDTLGTTNGSWDTRRMFF. CDR3 nucleotide sequence: TGTGCCTGTGACACCTTGGGGACCACGAACGGCTCCTGGGACACCCGACGGATGTTTTTC.

This clone is labeled as medium-sized. This chain joins TRDV2 and TRDJ1, with TRDD3 matching over 8 bases. The CDR3 contains 19 residues. CDR1 is GEAIGNYY, CDR2 EKD, per germline. V was pared by 0 bases and J by 0 bases, with 14 bases of the junction left unmatched. CDR3 nucleotide sequence: TGTGCCTGTGACACCCTTACTGGGGGTCGTGAAGGGTACACCGATAAACTCATCTTT. Translating gives CACDTLTGGREGYTDKLIF.

This clone was seen repeatedly, ten times or more. J is TRDJ2 and V is TRDV2, with D unclear. Germline CDR1 is GEAIGNYY and CDR2 is EKD. The CDR3 spans 16 residues. V was shortened by 0 bases and J by 2 bases, with 12 bases between the two germline ends. The CDR3 sequence: CACDTVRDPLTAQLFF. The CDR3 nucleotides read TGTGCCTGTGACACCGTGAGGGACCCGTTGACAGCACAACTCTTCTTT.

This clone is termed large. Other nucleotide sequences in the sample specify the same CDR3. The chain recombines TRDV2 with TRDJ1; 12 positions agree with TRDD3. J gave up 1 base and V 3 bases, and 11 bases lay outside the gene matches. The CDR3 runs to 18 residues. Germline V CDR1 and CDR2: GEAIGNYY, EKD. For the CDR3, the DNA is TGTGCCTGTGACCTTCTGGGGGATACGCTTCTTACCACCGATAAACTCATCTTT. Protein product: CACDLLGDTLLTTDKLIF.

V and J are TRAV29/DV5 and TRDJ1; D possibly corresponds to TRDD2 (8 bases). In the absence of a J gene in TCRdb, the DNA was matched to germline to assign it here. The germline V and J ends were trimmed by 0 bases and 4 bases, with 28 bases remaining between them. CDR1 is NSMFDY and CDR2 is ISSIKDK in the germline V gene. The CDR3 extends over 19 amino acids. This CDR3 is CAASVFLPLVGDRGDKLIF. DNA for the CDR3: TGTGCAGCAAGCGTCTTCCTACCTCTAGTAGGGGATAGGGGCGATAAACTCATCTTT.

This clone is medium-sized by share. The chain combines TRDV3 with TRDJ2; D perhaps matches TRDD3 (6 bases). This CDR3 comprises 15 residues. V lost 5 bases and J lost 8, with 24 bases in between. Looked up from germline, CDR1 is TVYSNPD and CDR2 is GDNSRS (reference sequence). The CDR3 DNA follows: TGTGCCCCGTTGGGGGGGGTCGATTCAACGGCACAACTCTTCTTT. Translation gives CAPLGGVDSTAQLFF.

This clone appeared many times. The chain combines TRDV2 with TRDJ1; 8 bases line up with TRDD3. The germline V gene encodes CDR1 GEAIGNYY and CDR2 EKD. CDR3 length equals 16 residues. With 3 bases clipped from V and 0 bases from J, the junction kept 8 bases outside the gene matches. The DNA for the CDR3 is TGTGCCTGTGACCTCCTGGGGGACCTTTACACCGATAAACTCATCTTT. It encodes CACDLLGDLYTDKLIF.

This clone was counted between two and nine times. The rearrangement joins TRDV2 to TRDJ1, with 10 nucleotides matching TRDD3. The CDR3 runs 14 residues. CDR1 GEAIGNYY and CDR2 EKD come from the germline V gene. The junction had 4 bases not matched to a gene; V was cut back by 4 bases and J by 3 bases. The CDR3 loop reads CACEKLGDPDKLIF. As DNA, the CDR3 is TGTGCCTGTGAAAAACTGGGGGATCCCGATAAACTCATCTTT.

This clone was seen a handful of times. A read error likely explains why the TCRdb protein, taken from a much larger clone, differs from this DNA's translation at residue 8; the protein shown is translated from the DNA. V and J are TRDV2 and TRDJ1; D not resolved. This CDR3 is 16 amino acids long. V was shortened by 3 bases and J by 0 bases, with 16 bases between the two germline ends. The germline V gene encodes CDR1 GEAIGNYY and CDR2 EKD. The CDR3 coding sequence is TGTGCCTGTGACCCGTCCGATTGGAAGTACACCGATAAACTCATCTTT. Translation gives CACDPSDWKYTDKLIF.

Notes on this clone: Possible read error: a much larger clone is one base away. This sample also contains other DNA sequences that code for the same CDR3. This chain links TRDV2 with TRDJ3, with TRDD3 matching over 8 bases. This CDR3 is built from 20 residues. The V segment lost 3 bases and the J segment 0 bases; nucleotides outside the gene matches: 12. Germline CDR1 and CDR2: GEAIGNYY and EKD. CDR3 nucleotides: TGTGCCTGTGACCCCGTACTTGGGGATACTGTCTCCTGGGACACCCGACAGATGTTTTTC. Its protein product is CACDPVLGDTVSWDTRQMFF.

This clone is medium-sized (0.01 to 0.1%) by share. The chain recombines TRDV1 with TRDJ2, with TRDD3 matching over 13 bases. Germline matching of the DNA provided the J gene here, since TCRdb leaves it blank. Germline V gene lookup returns CDR1 TSWWSYY and CDR2 QGS. There are 24 residues in the CDR3. V trimming: 5 bases; J trimming: 3 bases; junction bases outside the gene matches: 27. The DNA of the CDR3 is TGTGCTCTTGGGCCTCGAAGCGGGAGGCTCCATTGTACTGGGGGATACGCGGTGACAGCACAACTCTTCTTT. Translation gives CALGPRSGRLHCTGGYAVTAQLFF.

The chain employs TRDV1 and TRDJ1; possible D gene TRDD3, 6 bases. The J gene, left out of TCRdb, was set here by checking the DNA against germline. The CDR3 contains 24 residues. Germline V gene lookup returns CDR1 TSWWSYY and CDR2 QGS. V dropped 0 bases and J dropped 4 bases, with 39 bases sitting between them. The CDR3 nucleotides read TGTGCTCTTGGGGAACTGGAAAGCCCTAACCAACTGGTGGGGATGCGAGAGGTCGTCGATAAACTCATCTTT. Its protein product is CALGELESPNQLVGMREVVDKLIF.

This clone was observed a handful of times. This DNA's translation differs at residue 11 from TCRdb's protein, which comes from a much larger clone; a read error is likely, and the protein shown is translated from the DNA. The V gene is TRDV2, the J gene TRDJ1; 11 positions match TRDD3. The trim removed 3 bases at V and 7 bases at J, leaving 9 bases unmatched. The CDR3 loop spans 15 amino acids. Germline V gene lookup returns CDR1 GEAIGNYY and CDR2 EKD. The CDR3 protein is CACDPLGDKSVKLIF. The CDR3 DNA is TGTGCCTGTGACCCACTGGGGGATAAATCCGTTAAACTCATCTTT.